What follows are 20 T cell receptor beta chains derived from one specimen sequenced in a study of blood T cell repertoires in COVID-19. Assay: immunoSEQ multiplex PCR; the TCRdb copy retains only in-frame clones and omits some. Of approximately 38,000 clones listed, roughly 80% were seen once; the top ten hold 24%. Material: peripheral blood. Source of these receptors: a human donor with acute or convalescent COVID-19. The donor label of this sample is uncertain.

The chain combines TRBV6-5 with TRBJ2-5; TRBD1 matches at 8 bases. Germline values: CDR1 MNHEY, CDR2 SVGAGI. Germline trimming cut 6 bases from V and 1 base from J; bases unmatched to any gene: 7. The CDR3 sequence is 15 residues long. The CDR3 spells CASSYLGQGQETQYF. For the CDR3, the DNA is TGTGCCAGCAGCTATCTCGGACAGGGCCAAGAGACCCAGTACTTC.

This clone was picked up a small number of times. This sequence joins TRBV10-3 and TRBJ1-3; 9 nucleotides match TRBD1. The CDR3 spans 14 residues. The ends lost 11 bases at V and 1 base at J; junction bases unmatched: 6. Germline V CDR1 and CDR2: ENHRY, SYGVKD. This chain's CDR3 is CASGQGASGNTIYF. The CDR3 DNA follows: TGTGCCTCGGGACAGGGAGCTTCTGGAAACACCATATATTTT.

This chain links TRBV7-2 with TRBJ1-4, with TRBD1 matching 8 bases. CDR1 SGHTA and CDR2 FQGNSA come from the germline V gene. The CDR3 is 15 residues long. V gave up 5 bases and J gave up 5 bases; unmatched junction bases: 7. The CDR3 DNA follows: TGTGCCAGCAGCCCGCGGACAGGGAGGAATGAAAAACTGTTTTTT. Protein: CASSPRTGRNEKLFF. The full variable domain, rest sourced from reference TRBV7-2 and TRBJ1-4, is GAGVSQSPSNKVTEKGKDVELRCDPISGHTALYWYRQSLGQGLEFLIYFQGNSAPDKSGLPSDRFSAERTGGSVSTLTIQRTQQEDSAVYLCASSPRTGRNEKLFFGSGTQLSVL.

The chain recombines TRBV7-3 with TRBJ1-1, with D hard to call. The V gene lost 5 bases and the J gene lost 1 base, with 8 bases spanning the gap. CDR3 length: 13 residues. CDR1 and CDR2 from the germline V gene are SGHTA and FQGTGA. Here the CDR3 reads CASSLAENTEAFF. In nucleotides, the CDR3 is TGTGCCAGCAGCCTAGCCGAGAACACTGAAGCTTTCTTT.

This chain connects TRBV27 to TRBJ1-6; 7 bases agree with TRBD1. The V segment lost 2 bases and the J segment 9 bases; nucleotides outside the gene matches: 10. The CDR3 spans 16 residues. CDR1 and CDR2 (germline): MNHEY, SMNVEV (reference sequence). Here the CDR3 DNA reads TGTGCCAGCAGTTTAAACAGGGGAAGGAGCATTTCACCCCTCCACTTT. Encoded protein: CASSLNRGRSISPLHF.

The chain has TRBV7-6 and TRBJ2-7; 16 bases line up with TRBD2. J lost 3 bases, V lost 5 bases, and 7 bases had no gene match. The CDR3 loop spans 17 amino acids. Germline lookup yields CDR1 SGHVS and CDR2 FNYEAQ. CDR3 bases: TGTGCCAGCAGCCTCGGGACTAGCGGGAGGGCCTTCTACGAGCAGTACTTC. It codes for CASSLGTSGRAFYEQYF.

This clone was seen once. V is TRBV29-1 and J is TRBJ2-7; 9 bases are a match to TRBD1. Germline V gene data show CDR1 as SQVTM and CDR2 as ANQGSEA. CDR3 size: 13 residues. J lost 8 bases, V lost 5 bases, and 10 bases had no gene match. CDR3: CSVTGTGMVKQYF. The CDR3 bases are TGCAGCGTTACCGGGACAGGGATGGTGAAGCAGTACTTC.

The chain employs TRBV15 and TRBJ1-1; the D gene is possibly TRBD1 (6 bases). Trimming took off 5 bases at V and 4 bases at J, with 23 bases between the two ends. The germline V gene has CDR1 LNHNV and CDR2 YYDKDF (reference sequence). CDR3 length equals 17 residues. This CDR3 reads CATSGWAGDIGGTEAFF. In DNA form, the CDR3 reads TGTGCCACCAGCGGATGGGCAGGGGATATAGGAGGCACTGAAGCTTTCTTT. Combining the CDR3 with reference TRBV15 and TRBJ1-1 gives the whole variable domain DAMVIQNPRYQVTQFGKPVTLSCSQTLNHNVMYWYQQKSSQAPKLLFHYYDKDFNNEADTPDNFQSRRPNTSFCFLDIRSPGLGDTAMYLCATSGWAGDIGGTEAFFGQGTRLTVV.

The chain is built from TRBV30 and TRBJ1-6; D unclear. CDR1 is GTSNPN and CDR2 is SVGIG in the germline V gene (reference sequence). The CDR3 has 13 amino acids. The germline V and J ends were trimmed by 0 bases and 10 bases, with 10 bases remaining between them. Here the CDR3 reads CAWSVQSVSPLHF. The CDR3 bases are TGTGCCTGGAGTGTACAGTCAGTCTCACCCCTCCACTTT.

The rearrangement links TRBV29-1 to TRBJ2-7; TRBD1 aligns across 9 bases. Germline V CDR1 and CDR2: SQVTM, ANQGSEA. This CDR3 has 13 amino acids. The V and J ends lost 7 bases and 3 bases, in that order; junction bases with no gene match: 7. Here the CDR3 reads CSGTGTGNYEQYF. CDR3 coding DNA: TGCAGCGGAACCGGGACAGGGAACTACGAGCAGTACTTC.

V gene TRBV5-1 combines with J gene TRBJ2-3, with 7 bases that match TRBD2. V was pared by 6 bases and J by 3 bases, with 7 bases of the junction left unmatched. The CDR3 spans 14 residues. Germline lookup yields CDR1 SGHRS and CDR2 YFSETQ. Written as DNA, the CDR3 is TGCGCCAGCATTAGCGGGCTGGGGACAGATACGCAGTATTTT. Amino acid sequence: CASISGLGTDTQYF.

This rearrangement joins TRBV18 to TRBJ2-3; the D gene is possibly TRBD2 (6 bases). V was cut by 5 bases and J by 3 bases, with 18 bases left in between. The germline gives CDR1 KGHSH, CDR2 LQKENI. The CDR3 covers 16 residues. CDR3: CASSIVSGSGTDTQYF. The CDR3 DNA follows: TGTGCCAGCTCAATCGTTAGCGGCTCAGGAACAGATACGCAGTATTTT.

The gene calls are TRBV2 and TRBJ1-5; possible D gene TRBD1, 6 bases. Germline V gene lookup returns CDR1 SNHLY and CDR2 FYNNEI. Trimming removed 6 bases from V and 9 bases from J, with 15 bases in between. The CDR3 has 13 residues. CDR3 nucleotide sequence: TGTGCCAGCAGGGACAGTGGGATGGGGCCCCAGCATTTT. Protein sequence: CASRDSGMGPQHF.

The V gene is TRBV20-1, the J gene TRBJ1-1, with D unclear. The CDR3 extends over 11 amino acids. Germline CDR1 DFQATT, CDR2 SNEGSKA (reference sequence). With 2 bases removed from V and 6 bases from J, the gap between germline ends came to 7 bases. CDR3 in amino acids: CSARRGAEAFF. CDR3 coding DNA: TGCAGTGCTAGACGCGGGGCTGAAGCTTTCTTT.

This clone was seen just once. The chain employs TRBV4-1 and TRBJ2-1, with 8 positions matching TRBD2. Trimming cost V 0 bases and J 7 bases; bases outside gene matches: 11. Looked up from germline, CDR1 is MGHRA and CDR2 is YSYEKL. CDR3 size: 17 residues. CDR3 amino acids: CASSQDPSGRGRNEQFF. CDR3 in DNA: TGCGCCAGCAGCCAAGATCCCAGCGGGAGAGGGAGGAATGAGCAGTTCTTC.

V usage is TRBV11-2 and J usage is TRBJ2-1, with TRBD2 matching over 9 bases. CDR1 SGHAT and CDR2 FQNNGV come from the germline V gene. After removal of 8 bases from V and 8 bases from J, the junction contained 4 bases not matched to a gene. This CDR3 comprises 12 residues. The CDR3 reads CASRREGDEQFF. The CDR3 DNA is TGTGCCAGCCGGCGGGAGGGCGATGAGCAGTTCTTC.

CDR3 nucleotides: TGTGCCAGCAGTGAAGTATCAGGATTTAATGAAAAACTGTTTTTT. This translates into CASSEVSGFNEKLFF. The chain couples TRBV6-1 to TRBJ1-4; D gene ambiguous. The CDR3 extends over 15 amino acids. V was clipped by 1 base and J by 4 bases, with 10 bases between them. Germline V gene sequence: CDR1 MNHNS, CDR2 SASEGT.

V is TRBV4-1 and J is TRBJ2-1; TRBD2 matches at 8 bases. This CDR3 has 16 residues. Losses at the gene ends were 4 bases for V and 2 bases for J; bases not matched to a gene: 7. Germline V lookup: CDR1 MGHRA, CDR2 YSYEKL. The CDR3 DNA reads TGCGCCAGCAGCCTGGCGGGGGGTAACGCCTACAATGAGCAGTTCTTC. Encoded protein: CASSLAGGNAYNEQFF.

The genes are TRBV5-1 and TRBJ2-2; 10 nucleotides match TRBD1. This CDR3 contains 15 residues. The V gene's germline CDR1 is SGHRS and CDR2 YFSETQ. V was pared by 3 bases and J by 3 bases, with 2 bases of the junction left unmatched. The CDR3 sequence: CASSSGQGDTGELFF. DNA for the CDR3: TGCGCCAGCAGCTCCGGACAGGGGGACACCGGGGAGCTGTTTTTT. The full variable domain, with the rest looked up from reference TRBV5-1 and TRBJ2-2, is KAGVTQTPRYLIKTRGQQVTLSCSPISGHRSVSWYQQTPGQGLQFLFEYFSETQRNKGNFPGRFSGRQFSNSRSEMNVSTLELGDSALYLCASSSGQGDTGELFFGEGSRLTVL.

V is TRBV19 and J is TRBJ2-7, with D unresolved. Germline V gives CDR1 LNHDA, CDR2 SQIVND (reference sequence). V was trimmed by 5 bases and J by 0 bases, leaving 20 bases between them. This CDR3 has 17 residues. The CDR3 DNA reads as TGTGCCAGTAGTTTGAGAACTTCTGAGTCGAGCTCCTACGAGCAGTACTTC. It yields the protein CASSLRTSESSSYEQYF.